This passage covers 10 T cell receptor beta chains from one sample sequenced in a study of cytomegalovirus exposure and HLA in healthy donors. The study ran its PCR with 60 Vbeta and 13 Jbeta primers. Profiling relied on immunoSEQ multiplex PCR, and the TCRdb table lists in-frame clones only, not all of them. This repertoire shows 50,000 or so clones, over 60% found once; its top ten account for about 2.5%. Sample: PBMCs. The source is a woman in her 40s in good health and CMV-seropositive.

This chain uses TRBV2 with TRBJ2-5; D gene uncertain. The CDR3 is 11 residues long. Trimming pared 8 bases from V and 5 bases from J, leaving 9 bases between. Per the germline V gene, CDR1 is SNHLY and CDR2 is FYNNEI. The CDR3 DNA reads as TGTGCCAGCCCCTCCGGGGAGACCCAGTACTTC. The encoded protein is CASPSGETQYF.

This rearrangement joins TRBV7-2 to TRBJ2-5, with a possible D match to TRBD2 (7 bases). CDR3 length: 14 residues. Germline V CDR1 and CDR2: SGHTA, FQGNSA. Deletions cut 8 bases from V and 5 bases from J, with 18 bases between. The CDR3 loop is CASLNGGGGETQYF. The CDR3, as DNA: TGTGCCAGCTTAAACGGCGGGGGCGGTGAGACCCAGTACTTC.

J is TRBJ2-2 and V is TRBV29-1, with 7 bases matching TRBD1. V dropped 7 bases and J dropped 1; count of bases not matched to a gene: 6. Germline V gene sequence: CDR1 SQVTM, CDR2 ANQGSEA. The CDR3 totals 14 residues. The CDR3 DNA reads TGCAGCGCAGAGGGACAGAGGAACACCGGGGAGCTGTTTTTT. Amino acid sequence: CSAEGQRNTGELFF.

Only one count was recorded for this clone. The chain employs TRBV11-2 and TRBJ1-1, with D uncertain. The CDR3 totals 12 residues. Germline CDR1 reads SGHAT; CDR2 reads FQNNGV. V lost 0 bases and J 9 bases, leaving 8 bases between the germline ends. Here the CDR3 reads CASSLDLGKAFF. The DNA for the CDR3 is TGTGCCAGCAGCTTAGACCTAGGAAAAGCTTTCTTT.

This clone was counted once. The rearrangement joins TRBV30 to TRBJ1-5, with D uncertain. Trimming cost V 4 bases and J 2 bases, with 9 bases left between them. The length of the CDR3 is 13 residues. Germline loops: CDR1 GTSNPN, CDR2 SVGIG (reference sequence). CDR3 amino acids: CAWNDGGNQPQHF. The CDR3 DNA follows: TGTGCCTGGAATGACGGGGGCAATCAGCCCCAGCATTTT.

Only a few counts were recorded for this clone. The rearrangement links TRBV4-1 to TRBJ1-1; D might be TRBD1 (6 bases). Germline CDR1 is MGHRA and CDR2 is YSYEKL. The CDR3 is 17 amino acids. Trimming took off 6 bases at V and 2 bases at J, with 22 bases between the two ends. CDR3 nucleotide sequence: TGCGCCAGCAGTCGGAACAGGGAGAGTTTCTCTAACACTGAAGCTTTCTTT. Encoded protein: CASSRNRESFSNTEAFF.

The chain employs TRBV7-2 and TRBJ2-3; 12 bases match TRBD2. V was clipped by 5 bases and J by 4 bases; unmatched bases: 4. The germline CDR1 and CDR2 sequences are SGHTA and FQGNSA. The CDR3 spans 15 residues. The CDR3 DNA is TGTGCCAGCAGCCCCGCTAGCGGGGGGGCAGATACGCAGTATTTT. Its translation: CASSPASGGADTQYF.

This CDR3 is CASSSTIGRTLSMNTEAFF. The CDR3 DNA sequence: TGTGCCAGCAGTTCCACCATCGGACGGACTTTGTCTATGAACACTGAAGCTTTCTTT. The rearrangement links TRBV13 to TRBJ1-1; D ambiguous. The CDR3 spans 19 residues. The V gene lost 6 bases and the J gene lost 0 bases, with 26 bases spanning the gap. CDR1 and CDR2 (germline): PRHDT, FYEKMQ (reference sequence).

This clone was detected a few times. The gene calls are TRBV5-6 and TRBJ1-1; 8 bases are shared with TRBD1. The CDR3 runs to 16 residues. Germline V CDR1 and CDR2: SGHDT, YYEEEE. The trim removed 6 bases at V and 4 bases at J, leaving 14 bases unmatched. The CDR3, as DNA: TGTGCCAGCAATGAAGTCGGTCAGGGGGCGGGCACTGAAGCTTTCTTT. As protein: CASNEVGQGAGTEAFF. Filled out from reference TRBV5-6 and TRBJ1-1, the complete variable domain reads DAGVTQSPTHLIKTRGQQVTLRCSPKSGHDTVSWYQQALGQGPQFIFQYYEEEERQRGNFPDRFSGHQFPNYSSELNVNALLLGDSALYLCASNEVGQGAGTEAFFGQGTRLTVV.

The CDR3 nucleotides are TGTGCCAGCAGCACGGGACTAGCGGGGGGAGGGGGTGAGCAGTTCTTC. It codes for CASSTGLAGGGGEQFF. The chain couples TRBV11-3 to TRBJ2-1; 15 positions match TRBD2. J was trimmed by 9 bases and V by 5 bases; bases with no gene match: 8. Germline V gives CDR1 SGHNT, CDR2 YENEEA. The CDR3 totals 16 residues.